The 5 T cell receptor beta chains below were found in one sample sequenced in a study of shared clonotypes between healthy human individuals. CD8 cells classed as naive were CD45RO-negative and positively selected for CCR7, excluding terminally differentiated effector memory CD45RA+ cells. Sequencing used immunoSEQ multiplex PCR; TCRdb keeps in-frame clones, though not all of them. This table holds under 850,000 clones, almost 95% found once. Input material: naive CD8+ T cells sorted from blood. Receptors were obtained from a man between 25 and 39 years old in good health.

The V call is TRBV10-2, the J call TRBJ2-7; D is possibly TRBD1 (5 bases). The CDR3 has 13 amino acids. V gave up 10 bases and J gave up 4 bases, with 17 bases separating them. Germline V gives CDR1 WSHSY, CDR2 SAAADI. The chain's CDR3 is CAILSQGAYEQYF. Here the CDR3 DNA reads TGCGCCATCCTCTCCCAAGGGGCGTACGAGCAGTACTTC.

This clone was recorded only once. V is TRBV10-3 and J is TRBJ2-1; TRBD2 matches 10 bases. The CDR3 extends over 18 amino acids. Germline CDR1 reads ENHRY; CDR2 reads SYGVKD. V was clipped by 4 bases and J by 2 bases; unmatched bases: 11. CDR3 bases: TGTGCCATCAGTGGGGGACTAGCGAGAATAGAAGCCTACAATGAGCAGTTCTTC. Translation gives CAISGGLARIEAYNEQFF.

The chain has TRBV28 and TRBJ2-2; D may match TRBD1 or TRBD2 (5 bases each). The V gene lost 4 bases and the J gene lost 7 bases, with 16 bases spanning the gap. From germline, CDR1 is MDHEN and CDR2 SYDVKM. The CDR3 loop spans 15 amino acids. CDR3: CASSWDRNWGGELFF. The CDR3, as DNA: TGTGCCAGCAGTTGGGACCGCAATTGGGGCGGGGAGCTGTTTTTT.

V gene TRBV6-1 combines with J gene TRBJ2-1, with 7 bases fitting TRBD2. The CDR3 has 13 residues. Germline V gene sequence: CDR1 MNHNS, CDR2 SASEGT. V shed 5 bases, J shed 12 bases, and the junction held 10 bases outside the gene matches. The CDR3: CASSSAYRGVQFF. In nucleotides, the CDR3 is TGTGCCAGCAGTTCAGCCTACCGGGGGGTGCAGTTCTTC.

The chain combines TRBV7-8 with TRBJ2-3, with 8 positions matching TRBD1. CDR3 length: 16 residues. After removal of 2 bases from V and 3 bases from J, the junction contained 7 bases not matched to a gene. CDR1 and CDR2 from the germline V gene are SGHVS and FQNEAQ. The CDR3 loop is CASSLRQGMWTDTQYF. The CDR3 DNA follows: TGTGCCAGCAGCTTACGACAGGGGATGTGGACAGATACGCAGTATTTT.